Presented here are 10 T cell receptor beta chains from one specimen sequenced in a study of post-analysis software for immune sequencing data. General observations from the study: Roughly 5 TRBV segments (TRBV5-6, TRBV5-1 and TRBV20-1 among them) occurred more frequently in patients than in controls.

These receptors have no identified antigens. Researchers reported that TCR beta cDNA libraries carried unique molecular identifiers. TCRdb fed the PCR reads into MiXCR, producing one record per CDR3 protein. The sample has roughly 650,000 distinct CDR3 sequences, approximately 60% seen once. Input material: blood. The receptors derive from a girl under 10 years old with multiple sclerosis.

This clonotype was seen more than once but under ten times. V gene TRBV12-5 combines with J gene TRBJ2-7; the D gene is possibly TRBD1 (6 bases). V lost 10 bases to trimming and J lost 1 base, with 14 bases between them. The CDR3 covers 13 residues. Germline V gene data show CDR1 as LGHNT and CDR2 as FRNRAP. CDR3 sequence (DNA): TGTGCTATCTCCGGGACAACGTCCTACGAGCAGTACTTC. As protein: CAISGTTSYEQYF.

The rearrangement joins TRBV29-1 to TRBJ2-1; D is perhaps TRBD2 (5 bases). V was clipped by 1 base and J by 5 bases, with 12 bases between them. The CDR3 extends over 14 amino acids. CDR1 and CDR2 (germline): SQVTM, ANQGSEA. The CDR3 sequence: CSVEVQRLDNEQFF. The CDR3 DNA follows: TGCAGCGTTGAAGTCCAGCGGCTCGACAATGAGCAGTTCTTC.

The chain joins TRBV7-2 to TRBJ2-3, with D perhaps matching TRBD2 (5 bases). Looked up from germline, CDR1 is SGHTA and CDR2 is FQGNSA. Trimming took 1 base from V and 1 from J, leaving 12 bases between them. The length of the CDR3 is 16 residues. The CDR3: CASSLDTRGGTDTQYF. The CDR3 coding sequence is TGTGCCAGCAGCTTAGATACACGGGGAGGCACAGATACGCAGTATTTT.

The chain recombines TRBV5-4 with TRBJ2-7; perhaps D is TRBD1 or TRBD2 (5 bases each). Trimming stripped 2 bases from V and 0 bases from J, with 12 bases between. The CDR3 is 15 residues long. Germline V gene data show CDR1 as SGHNT and CDR2 as YYREEE (reference sequence). CDR3 sequence: CASSLVGARSYEQYF. The CDR3 bases are TGTGCCAGCAGCTTAGTCGGGGCTCGCTCCTACGAGCAGTACTTC.

This rearrangement joins TRBV7-2 to TRBJ1-1; D is undetermined. The CDR3 sequence is 15 residues long. Germline CDR1 and CDR2: SGHTA and FQGNSA. Trimming took off 5 bases at V and 0 bases at J, with 13 bases between the two ends. The CDR3 nucleotides are TGTGCCAGCAGCCCAAGGGCAGGCTTGAACACTGAAGCTTTCTTT. Protein: CASSPRAGLNTEAFF.

V usage is TRBV7-6 and J usage is TRBJ2-3; 11 bases align to TRBD2. The V gene end was trimmed by 2 bases and the J gene end by 2 bases; junction bases not matched to a gene: 9. CDR1 is SGHVS, CDR2 FNYEAQ, per germline. The CDR3 extends over 18 amino acids. The CDR3 loop is CASSLLGLAGGYTDTQYF. CDR3 nucleotide sequence: TGTGCCAGCAGCTTATTGGGCCTAGCGGGGGGATACACAGATACGCAGTATTTT.

CDR3 DNA: TGTGCCAGCAGCAGCGCGGGACGCTACAATGAGCAGTTCTTC. It is translated as CASSSAGRYNEQFF. This chain links TRBV5-8 with TRBJ2-1, with D maybe TRBD2 (6 bases). The V end lost 4 bases, the J end lost 3 bases, and 11 bases lay between the germline ends. This CDR3 contains 14 residues. Germline CDR1 is SGHTS and CDR2 is YDEGEE.

This clonotype has just a few counts. The V gene is TRBV5-1, the J gene TRBJ2-7; D perhaps matches TRBD1 (5 bases). V was cut by 0 bases and J by 3 bases, with 16 bases left in between. The CDR3 has 16 amino acids. CDR1 is SGHRS and CDR2 is YFSETQ in the germline V gene. For the CDR3, the DNA is TGCGCCAGCAGCTTGGCCACAGGAACAGTATACTACGAGCAGTACTTC. Protein sequence: CASSLATGTVYYEQYF.

V usage is TRBV21-1 and J usage is TRBJ2-1. TRBV21-1 is flagged as a pseudogene. CDR3 size: 14 residues. CDR3 in amino acids: CASSKVNSCNEQFF. The CDR3 region has the DNA TGTGCCAGCAGCAAAGTGAATTCGTGCAATGAGCAGTTCTTC.

The CDR3 reads CSVVDRAQETQYF. The CDR3 DNA is TGCAGCGTCGTGGACAGGGCACAAGAGACCCAGTACTTC. This chain links TRBV29-1 with TRBJ2-5; TRBD1 agrees at 8 bases. CDR3 length equals 13 residues. Germline CDR1 and CDR2: SQVTM and ANQGSEA. Trimming took 6 bases from V and 2 from J; bases not matched to a gene: 5.